The 8 T cell receptor beta chains below all came from one sample that was sequenced in a study of T cell repertoires in cytomegalovirus infection. TCRdb independently ran MiXCR on the reads; one entry per CDR3 protein. The sample records some 800,000 distinct CDR3 sequences, around a third being singletons. These receptors' targets are unknown. Source: cultured CD8+ T cells from PBMCs, taken from culture after CMV antigen stimulation. The receptors originated from a human donor in good health (CMV status not recorded). Some clones in this sample may be carry-over from other donors' samples.

The CDR3 DNA reads as TGTGCCAGCAGCCCCAAGGGCACTAACTATGGCTACACCTTC. Its translation is CASSPKGTNYGYTF. The V gene is TRBV7-9, the J gene TRBJ1-2; D call uncertain. In germline, CDR1 is SEHNR, CDR2 FQNEAQ (reference sequence). The CDR3 spans 14 residues. V gave up 5 bases and J gave up 0 bases, with 10 bases separating them. The variable domain in full, with the rest retrieved from reference TRBV7-9 and TRBJ1-2, is DTGVSQNPRHKITKRGQNVTFRCDPISEHNRLYWYRQTLGQGPEFLTYFQNEAQLEKSRLLSDRFSAERPKGSFSTLEIQRTEQGDSAMYLCASSPKGTNYGYTFGSGTRLTVV.

The sample holds a few counts of this clonotype. This chain links TRBV5-6 with TRBJ2-7; TRBD2 agrees at 7 bases. Germline assignment: CDR1 SGHDT and CDR2 YYEEEE. Unmatched junction bases numbered 16, after V lost 3 bases and J lost 4 bases. CDR3 length equals 17 residues. Written as DNA, the CDR3 is TGTGCCAGCAGCTGGGGACTAAACCTCCAAAATCCATACGAGCAGTACGTC. Protein: CASSWGLNLQNPYEQYV.

This clonotype was seen a handful of times. V usage is TRBV12-3 or TRBV12-4 and J usage is TRBJ2-7, with a weak D call TRBD2 (5 bases). The CDR3 has 12 amino acids. V lost 6 bases, J lost 6 bases, and 12 bases lay in between. This CDR3 reads CASSPGVGEQYF. The CDR3 region has the DNA TGTGCCAGCAGCCCCGGGGTCGGCGAGCAGTACTTC.

This chain connects TRBV6-5 to TRBJ2-1, with TRBD2 matching over 12 bases. Unmatched junction bases numbered 5, after V lost 0 bases and J lost 5 bases. The germline CDR1 and CDR2 sequences are MNHEY and SVGAGI. This CDR3 has 17 residues. The CDR3 DNA is TGTGCCAGCAGTTACTCTTATCCTAGCGGGGGGGACAATGAGCAGTTCTTC. Amino acids: CASSYSYPSGGDNEQFF.

This clonotype turned up a few times. This rearrangement joins TRBV6-6 to TRBJ2-7; maybe TRBD1 (6 bases). CDR3 length equals 13 residues. Germline V lookup: CDR1 MNHNY, CDR2 SVGAGI (reference sequence). V was clipped by 6 bases and J by 0 bases, with 9 bases between them. CDR3 residues: CASRGAVSYEQYV. CDR3 nucleotide sequence: TGTGCCAGCAGGGGGGCAGTCTCCTACGAGCAGTACGTC.

There are many counts of this clonotype. The chain is built from TRBV27 and TRBJ2-1; D is perhaps TRBD1 (7 bases). V lost 6 bases and J lost 7, with 16 bases in between. The CDR3 loop spans 14 amino acids. CDR1 and CDR2 from the germline V gene are MNHEY and SMNVEV (reference sequence). This CDR3 reads CASSLSTGRNEQFF. Written as DNA, the CDR3 is TGTGCCAGCAGCCTATCGACAGGGAGGAATGAGCAGTTCTTC.

This clonotype has a handful of counts. The chain couples TRBV12-3 or TRBV12-4 to TRBJ2-7; 7 bases are a match to TRBD1. V dropped 7 bases and J dropped 4; count of bases not matched to a gene: 10. The CDR3 contains 14 residues. CDR3: CASKKQGFGYEQYF. The CDR3 coding sequence is TGTGCCAGCAAGAAACAGGGGTTTGGTTACGAGCAGTACTTC.

The sample holds a few counts of this clonotype. The V call is TRBV2, the J call TRBJ2-5; D unresolved. Trimming left V 3 bases short and J 6 bases short, with 8 bases between. Germline CDR1 and CDR2: SNHLY and FYNNEI. The CDR3 is 12 amino acids. For the CDR3, the DNA is TGTGCCAGCAGTGATCATACCCAGACCCAGTACTTC. It encodes CASSDHTQTQYF.